The 18 T cell receptor beta chains below were found in one sample sequenced in a study of shared clonotypes between healthy human individuals. Clones were read by immunoSEQ multiplex PCR, and TCRdb kept only the in-frame ones, dropping some. The sample consists of 600,000 to 750,000 clones, about two thirds of them appearing once. The sequencing input was memory CD4+ T cells sorted from blood. The sample's subset: CD45RA-negative fraction. Source of these receptors: a woman aged 25 to 39 in good health.

V usage is TRBV19 and J usage is TRBJ2-2, with D hard to call. The length of the CDR3 is 15 residues. Germline V gene data show CDR1 as LNHDA and CDR2 as SQIVND (reference sequence). V dropped 6 bases and J dropped 0 bases, with 11 bases sitting between them. CDR3 region: CASSWQHPNTGELFF. Written as DNA, the CDR3 is TGTGCCAGTAGCTGGCAGCACCCGAACACCGGGGAGCTGTTTTTT.

The chain links TRBV18 to TRBJ2-1; D may be TRBD1 or TRBD2 (6 bases each). Looked up from germline, CDR1 is KGHSH and CDR2 is LQKENI. V was cut by 4 bases and J by 8 bases, with 12 bases left in between. There are 13 residues in the CDR3. The CDR3 sequence: CASSLQRGDEQFF. CDR3 coding DNA: TGTGCCAGCTCACTTCAGAGGGGGGATGAGCAGTTCTTC.

The V gene is TRBV28, the J gene TRBJ1-2; 11 nucleotides line up with TRBD1. The CDR3 loop spans 15 amino acids. Unmatched junction bases numbered 6, after V lost 1 base and J lost 8 bases. Germline-derived CDR1 and CDR2 are MDHEN and SYDVKM. Here the CDR3 DNA reads TGTGCCAGCAGTTTATCCTCCGGGACAGGGGGAGGCTACACCTTC. Translating it yields CASSLSSGTGGGYTF.

The rearrangement links TRBV4-1 to TRBJ2-3, with 9 bases that match TRBD2. This CDR3 is 16 amino acids long. V shed 3 bases and J 2 bases; nucleotides not matched to a gene: 6. Germline V CDR1 and CDR2: MGHRA, YSYEKL. The CDR3 DNA is TGCGCCAGCAGCCAGCTAGCGGGAACCTACACAGATACGCAGTATTTT. Translating gives CASSQLAGTYTDTQYF.

The chain's CDR3 is CASRVAGTGETQYF. For the CDR3, the DNA is TGTGCCAGCAGGGTAGCGGGAACGGGAGAGACCCAGTACTTC. This chain connects TRBV7-9 to TRBJ2-5; 8 nucleotides agree with TRBD2. V lost 6 bases, J lost 4 bases, and 7 bases stayed unmatched. The germline V gene has CDR1 SEHNR and CDR2 FQNEAQ (reference sequence). CDR3 length: 14 residues.

Note on this clone: The sample contains more than one DNA sequence encoding this CDR3. The rearrangement uses TRBV25-1 and TRBJ1-1; no definite D call. Germline loops: CDR1 MGHDK, CDR2 SYGVNS. The V and J ends lost 3 bases and 5 bases respectively, with 7 bases between them. There are 12 residues in the CDR3. The CDR3 DNA follows: TGTGCCAGCAGTGACCGGGAGACTGAAGCTTTCTTT. Its protein product is CASSDRETEAFF.

This chain joins TRBV6-6 and TRBJ2-3; 15 bases are shared with TRBD2. The germline V gene has CDR1 MNHNY and CDR2 SVGAGI (reference sequence). The ends lost 8 bases at V and 3 bases at J; junction bases unmatched: 3. The CDR3 sequence is 15 residues long. CDR3: CASAGTSGRTDTQYF. As DNA, the CDR3 is TGTGCCAGCGCCGGGACTAGCGGGAGGACAGATACGCAGTATTTT.

The rearrangement uses TRBV5-8 and TRBJ2-7; 9 bases line up with TRBD2. The CDR3 contains 15 residues. V was clipped by 5 bases and J by 6 bases; unmatched bases: 12. The germline V gene has CDR1 SGHTS and CDR2 YDEGEE. The DNA for the CDR3 is TGTGCCAGCAGGGGAAGGCTAGCGGGACCCGGCGAGCAGTACTTC. It is translated as CASRGRLAGPGEQYF.

The sample holds a few counts of this clone. This rearrangement joins TRBV30 to TRBJ1-2; TRBD1 aligns across 7 bases. Per the germline V gene, CDR1 is GTSNPN and CDR2 is SVGIG (reference sequence). With 8 bases clipped from V and 3 bases from J, the junction kept 6 bases outside the gene matches. The CDR3 loop spans 12 amino acids. The CDR3 spells CARGRGDYGYTF. The CDR3 region has the DNA TGTGCCAGGGGCAGGGGGGACTATGGCTACACCTTC. Complete variable domain (other parts from reference TRBV30 and TRBJ1-2): SQTIHQWPATLVQPVGSPLSLECTVEGTSNPNLYWYRQAAGRGLQLLFYSVGIGQISSEVPQNLSASRPQDRQFILSSKKLLLSDSGFYLCARGRGDYGYTFGSGTRLTVV.

The chain carries TRBV28 and TRBJ1-4, with D tentatively TRBD1 (6 bases). Trimming removed 3 bases from V and 7 bases from J, with 18 bases in between. The CDR3 sequence is 16 residues long. The germline V gene encodes CDR1 MDHEN and CDR2 SYDVKM. CDR3 in amino acids: CASSFIIRGKFEKLFF. For the CDR3, the DNA is TGTGCCAGCAGTTTTATTATTAGGGGGAAGTTTGAAAAACTGTTTTTT.

This rearrangement joins TRBV5-4 to TRBJ2-3, with D possibly TRBD2 on 6 matching bases. Germline CDR1 and CDR2: SGHNT and YYREEE (reference sequence). The CDR3 spans 16 residues. V gave up 5 bases and J gave up 0 bases, with 16 bases separating them. CDR3 residues: CASSHPGSLSTDTQYF. The CDR3 DNA is TGTGCCAGCAGTCATCCCGGGAGTTTAAGCACAGATACGCAGTATTTT.

The chain links TRBV14 to TRBJ2-3; 11 nucleotides match TRBD2. Germline CDR1 reads SGHDN; CDR2 reads FVKESK. Losses at the gene ends were 4 bases for V and 2 bases for J; bases not matched to a gene: 8. The CDR3 consists of 17 residues. CDR3 amino acids: CASSLRLAGLSTDTQYF. Here the CDR3 DNA reads TGTGCCAGCAGCCTCCGACTAGCGGGGCTTTCCACAGATACGCAGTATTTT.

This clone was counted a few times. The CDR3 loop is CASSLWTYEQYF. CDR3 bases: TGTGCCAGCAGCTTATGGACTTACGAGCAGTACTTC. The chain uses TRBV5-6 and TRBJ2-7, with D perhaps matching TRBD2 (5 bases). V was shortened by 2 bases and J by 4 bases, with 7 bases between the two germline ends. Germline V gives CDR1 SGHDT, CDR2 YYEEEE. CDR3 length: 12 amino acids.

The chain recombines TRBV27 with TRBJ1-5; 7 bases fit TRBD1. V lost 3 bases, J lost 3 bases, and 5 bases stayed unmatched. The CDR3 spans 15 residues. Germline V gives CDR1 MNHEY, CDR2 SMNVEV (reference sequence). In DNA, the CDR3 is TGTGCCAGCAGTTTCCAACAGGGGCCCAATCAGCCCCAGCATTTT. Its protein is CASSFQQGPNQPQHF.

In this sample, this clone turned up many times. The chain carries TRBV10-3 and TRBJ2-3, with 10 bases aligning to TRBD2. There are 15 residues in the CDR3. Germline CDR1 reads ENHRY; CDR2 reads SYGVKD. The V segment lost 10 bases and the J segment 6 bases; nucleotides outside the gene matches: 13. CDR3 region: CATRKAGGSGDTQYF. The DNA for the CDR3 is TGTGCCACCAGGAAAGCGGGAGGGTCAGGGGATACGCAGTATTTT.

The chain is built from TRBV18 and TRBJ2-7; D gene ambiguous. The ends were cut back, 2 bases at V and 6 bases at J, with 14 bases in the middle. The CDR3 spans 14 residues. Germline V gene lookup returns CDR1 KGHSH and CDR2 LQKENI. The CDR3: CASSPSSRNREQYF. The CDR3 nucleotides read TGTGCCAGCTCACCAAGCTCGAGAAACCGCGAGCAGTACTTC. The full variable domain, in which reference TRBV18 and TRBJ2-7 provide the parts outside the CDR3, is NAGVMQNPRHLVRRRGQEARLRCSPMKGHSHVYWYRQLPEEGLKFMVYLQKENIIDESGMPKERFSAEFPKEGPSILRIQQVVRGDSAAYFCASSPSSRNREQYFGPGTRLTVT.

The rearrangement links TRBV18 to TRBJ2-3; 7 nucleotides align to TRBD1. Germline trimming cut 6 bases from V and 2 bases from J; bases unmatched to any gene: 5. The CDR3 sequence is 14 residues long. The germline CDR1 and CDR2 sequences are KGHSH and LQKENI. CDR3 protein: CASSPGQTTDTQYF. CDR3 nucleotide sequence: TGTGCCAGCTCCCCGGGACAGACCACAGATACGCAGTATTTT. Complete variable domain (other parts from reference TRBV18 and TRBJ2-3): NAGVMQNPRHLVRRRGQEARLRCSPMKGHSHVYWYRQLPEEGLKFMVYLQKENIIDESGMPKERFSAEFPKEGPSILRIQQVVRGDSAAYFCASSPGQTTDTQYFGPGTRLTVL.

This clone was counted only a few times. The rearrangement joins TRBV16 to TRBJ2-3; D may be TRBD2 (6 bases). The V end was cut by 5 bases, the J end by 4 bases, with 19 bases between. The CDR3 consists of 16 residues. Germline lookup yields CDR1 KGHSY and CDR2 FQNENV. CDR3 region: CASSSLGGRASDTQYF. The CDR3 DNA reads TGTGCCAGCAGCTCCCTCGGGGGAAGGGCTTCAGATACGCAGTATTTT.